These T cell receptor beta chains were read from a single sample in a study of T cells expressing NK-cell markers. TCRdb re-called the 5' RACE reads and gives one entry per CDR3 protein, without DNA. The sample has over 150,000 distinct CDR3 sequences. The sample consisted of blood T cells: a sorted CD56 or NKG2C T cell subset, CD4+ or CD8+ T cells, or bulk PBMC T cells (not recorded which). The receptor set was obtained from a woman between 50 and 59 years old in good health. The CDR3 runs from the conserved cysteine through the conserved F or W.

j_call,v_call,cdr3_aa
TRBJ2-2,TRBV30,CAWRPGATGELFF
TRBJ2-1,TRBV7-2,CASSFSTYGDEQFF
TRBJ1-1,TRBV5-1,CASSLNSEPEAFF
TRBJ1-6,TRBV9,CASSLDSISSYNSPLHF
TRBJ2-2,TRBV7-9,CASSLRTVNTGELFF
TRBJ2-5,TRBV7-9,CASSLSGDPTQETQYF
TRBJ2-7,TRBV5-1,CASSLMTSERDEQYF
TRBJ2-7,TRBV6-2/TRBV6-3,CASSWAQEGKDYEQYF
TRBJ2-5,TRBV7-9,CASSSWTGGETQYF
TRBJ1-2,TRBV29-1,CSVDTGAYGYTF
TRBJ2-1,TRBV7-9,CASSISTSGINNEQFF
TRBJ2-3,TRBV2,CASSEKVTSGSTDTQYF
TRBJ2-2,TRBV6-4,CASKGLAGEGKAGELFF
TRBJ2-3,TRBV7-9,CASSLVPGVGTDTQYF
TRBJ2-1,TRBV7-9,CASSPTGGGEQFF
TRBJ2-3,TRBV11-2,CASSLGRVVTDTQYF
TRBJ2-4,TRBV6-5,CASSLTTNDIQYF
TRBJ2-7,TRBV18,CASSRLTGRRYEQYF
TRBJ2-1,TRBV4-2,CASSQDGTRRFF
TRBJ2-1,TRBV12-3/TRBV12-4,CASSFGSGYEQFF
TRBJ2-2,TRBV25-1,CASRKTGGRSGELFF
TRBJ2-7,TRBV24-1,CATALAGEVRNEQYF
TRBJ2-7,TRBV4-1,CASSQDRVFIYEQYF
TRBJ2-7,TRBV13,CASSLRGRYEQYF
TRBJ1-6,TRBV28,CASTEDSYNSPLHF
TRBJ2-1,TRBV20-1,CSARGGAAPVMDEQFF
TRBJ2-1,TRBV3-1,CASSQGSGSYNEQFF
TRBJ1-1,TRBV3-1,CASSQDRADPGGAFF
TRBJ2-7,TRBV27,CASSLGAGPTYEQYF
TRBJ1-5,TRBV21-1,CASSPDSNQPQHF
TRBJ1-1,TRBV24-1,CATSDTGQGGEAFF
TRBJ2-1,TRBV20-1,CSAAEIAGGRFF
TRBJ1-2,TRBV2,CASSPTGGWRGYTF
TRBJ2-5,TRBV10-1,CASSERLAGETQYF
TRBJ2-1,TRBV9,CASSVVGTSGRYNEQFF
TRBJ2-2,TRBV7-9,CASSNLAGELFF
TRBJ2-1,TRBV3-1,CASSQVYGRADNEQFF
TRBJ2-1,TRBV9,CASSAPGPAYNEQFF
TRBJ2-3,TRBV12-3/TRBV12-4,CASLWDFADTQYF
TRBJ2-1,TRBV4-1,CASRDAYNEQFF